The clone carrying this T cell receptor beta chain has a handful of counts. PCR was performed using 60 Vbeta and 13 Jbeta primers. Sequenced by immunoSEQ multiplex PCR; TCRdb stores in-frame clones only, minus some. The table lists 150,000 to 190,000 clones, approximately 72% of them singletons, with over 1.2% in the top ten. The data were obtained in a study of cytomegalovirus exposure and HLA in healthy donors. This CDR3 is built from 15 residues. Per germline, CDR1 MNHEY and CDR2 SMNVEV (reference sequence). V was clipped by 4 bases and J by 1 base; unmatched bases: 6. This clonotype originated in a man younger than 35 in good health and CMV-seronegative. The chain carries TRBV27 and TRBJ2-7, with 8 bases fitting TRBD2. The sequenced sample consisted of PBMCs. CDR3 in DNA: TGTGCCAGCAGTTGGTCTAGCGGGTATTCCTACGAGCAGTACTTC. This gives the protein CASSWSSGYSYEQYF.